Many counts were recorded for the clone carrying this T cell receptor (beta chain). This sample was taken from a study of regulatory T cells in long-lasting Graves disease. Study-wide background: Patients with new Graves' disease had used antithyroid drugs below 3 months.

This sample's time point: newly diagnosed GD, antithyroid drugs for less than 3 months. RNA isolated from PBMCs was used to make the TCR library. Under American Thyroid Association guidelines, Graves' disease was diagnosed. V gave up 5 bases and J gave up 7 bases, with 14 bases separating them. There are 13 residues in the CDR3. Assembly of TCR beta libraries relied on iRepertoire HTBI primers together with Arm-PCR of CDR3 regions. TCRdb reprocessed the multiplex PCR reads with MiXCR, giving one entry per CDR3 protein. This sample carries over 400,000 distinct CDR3 sequences, 14% of them seen once, and the ten largest clones take approximately 17%. These data are also associated with another study on T cells in Graves' hyperthyroidism and ophthalmopathy. That paper states: First-round RT-PCR with HTBI primers amplified the TCR CDR3 region.

The chain recombines TRBV12-3 or TRBV12-4 with TRBJ1-2; maybe TRBD1 (6 bases). This TCR was recovered from a woman in her 50s with Graves disease. The sequencing here drew on peripheral blood mononuclear cells (PBMCs), taken at new diagnosis, from a patient treated with antithyroid drugs. The CDR3 sequence is CASSEQGKSGYTF. The CDR3 DNA sequence: TGTGCCAGCAGTGAACAGGGAAAGTCTGGCTACACCTTC.